This TCR beta chain was profiled in a study of cytomegalovirus exposure and HLA in healthy donors. The study's findings and limits: Productive status was seen about 90% or about 30% of the time for most TCR beta V segments in an earlier analysis. Cytomegalovirus status was reportedly diagnosed by the classifier with high sensitivity and specificity.

With respect to this clone: Its specificity is not known.

The trim removed 4 bases at V and 1 base at J, leaving 8 bases unmatched. The CDR3 is 17 amino acids. The V gene's germline CDR1 is SGHTA and CDR2 FQGNSA. PCR involved 60 Vbeta and 13 Jbeta primers. The repertoire was sequenced with immunoSEQ multiplex PCR; TCRdb's copy has only in-frame clones and lacks some. The sample consists of about 110,000 clones, 73% of them appearing once. This clonotype originated in a woman aged 25-40 years in good health and CMV-seronegative. Sequenced input: PBMCs. This chain connects TRBV7-2 to TRBJ1-3; 9 bases match TRBD1. The CDR3 is CASSSSGTGFSGNTIYF. DNA of the CDR3: TGTGCCAGCAGCTCTTCCGGGACAGGGTTTTCTGGAAACACCATATATTTT.